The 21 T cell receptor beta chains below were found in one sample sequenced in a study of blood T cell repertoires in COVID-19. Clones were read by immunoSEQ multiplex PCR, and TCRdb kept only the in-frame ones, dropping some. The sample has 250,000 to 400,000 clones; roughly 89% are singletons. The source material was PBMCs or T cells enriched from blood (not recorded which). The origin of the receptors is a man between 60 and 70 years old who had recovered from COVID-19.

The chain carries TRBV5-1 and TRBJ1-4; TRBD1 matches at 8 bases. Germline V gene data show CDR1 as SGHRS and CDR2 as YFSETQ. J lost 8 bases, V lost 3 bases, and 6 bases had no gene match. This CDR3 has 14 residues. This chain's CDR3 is CASSYGQGREKLFF. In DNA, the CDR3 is TGCGCCAGCAGCTATGGACAGGGCCGGGAAAAACTGTTTTTT.

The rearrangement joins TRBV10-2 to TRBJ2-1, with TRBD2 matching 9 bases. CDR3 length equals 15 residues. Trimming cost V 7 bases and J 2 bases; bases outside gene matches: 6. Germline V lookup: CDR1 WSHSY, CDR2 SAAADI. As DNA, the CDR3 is TGCGCCAGCATCAGGGCGGGAGGGGCCTACAATGAGCAGTTCTTC. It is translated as CASIRAGGAYNEQFF.

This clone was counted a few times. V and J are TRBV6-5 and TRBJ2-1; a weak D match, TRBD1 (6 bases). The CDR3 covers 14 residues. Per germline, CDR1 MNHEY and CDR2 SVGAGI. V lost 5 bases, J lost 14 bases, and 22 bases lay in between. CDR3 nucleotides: TGTGCCAGCAGTCCTGGACAGACTGCTTCCCTCAAGTTCTTC. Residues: CASSPGQTASLKFF.

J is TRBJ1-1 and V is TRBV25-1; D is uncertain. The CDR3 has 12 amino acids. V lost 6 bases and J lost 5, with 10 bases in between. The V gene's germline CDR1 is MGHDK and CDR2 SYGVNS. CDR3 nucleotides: TGTGCCAGCAGCACATCTAGGACTGAAGCTTTCTTT. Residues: CASSTSRTEAFF.

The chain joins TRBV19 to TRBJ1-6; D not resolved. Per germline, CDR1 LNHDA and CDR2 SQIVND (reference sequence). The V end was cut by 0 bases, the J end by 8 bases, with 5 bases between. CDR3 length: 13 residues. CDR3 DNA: TGTGCCAGTAGTATAGACCGTCATTCACCCCTCCACTTT. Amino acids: CASSIDRHSPLHF.

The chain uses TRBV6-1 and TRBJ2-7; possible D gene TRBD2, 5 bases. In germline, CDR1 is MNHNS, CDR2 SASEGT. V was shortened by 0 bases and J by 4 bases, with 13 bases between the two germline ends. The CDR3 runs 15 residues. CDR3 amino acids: CASSEARFPGYEQYF. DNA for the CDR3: TGTGCCAGCAGTGAAGCGCGATTCCCGGGATACGAGCAGTACTTC.

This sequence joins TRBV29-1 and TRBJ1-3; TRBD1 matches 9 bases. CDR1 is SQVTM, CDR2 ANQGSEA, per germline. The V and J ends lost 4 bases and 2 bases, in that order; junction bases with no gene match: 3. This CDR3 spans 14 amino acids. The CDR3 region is CSVGDRVAGNTIYF. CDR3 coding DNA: TGCAGCGTTGGGGACAGGGTAGCTGGAAACACCATATATTTT.

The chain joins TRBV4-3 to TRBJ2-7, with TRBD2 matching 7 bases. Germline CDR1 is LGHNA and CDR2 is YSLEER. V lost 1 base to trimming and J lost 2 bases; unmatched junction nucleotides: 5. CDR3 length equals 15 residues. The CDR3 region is CASSQGSGAAYEQYF. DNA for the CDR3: TGCGCCAGCAGCCAAGGGAGCGGGGCAGCCTACGAGCAGTACTTC.

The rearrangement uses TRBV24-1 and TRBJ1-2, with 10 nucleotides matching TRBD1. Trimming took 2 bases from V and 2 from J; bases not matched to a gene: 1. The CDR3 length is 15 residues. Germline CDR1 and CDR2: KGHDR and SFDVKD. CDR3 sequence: CATSDSGQGNYGYTF. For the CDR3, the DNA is TGTGCCACCAGTGATTCGGGACAGGGGAACTATGGCTACACCTTC.

Here the CDR3 reads CASSHGQWGNEQFF. In DNA form, the CDR3 reads TGTGCCAGCAGCCACGGACAGTGGGGCAATGAGCAGTTCTTC. The chain employs TRBV11-3 and TRBJ2-1, with D possibly matching TRBD1 (6 bases). Germline CDR1 SGHNT, CDR2 YENEEA. There are 14 residues in the CDR3. V was pared by 5 bases and J by 6 bases, with 14 bases between.

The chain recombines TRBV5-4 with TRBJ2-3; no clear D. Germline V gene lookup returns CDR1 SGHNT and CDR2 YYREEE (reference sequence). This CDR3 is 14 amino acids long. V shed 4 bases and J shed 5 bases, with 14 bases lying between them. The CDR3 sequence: CASSPDLSRDTQYF. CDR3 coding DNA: TGTGCCAGCAGCCCAGACTTGTCGAGAGATACGCAGTATTTT.

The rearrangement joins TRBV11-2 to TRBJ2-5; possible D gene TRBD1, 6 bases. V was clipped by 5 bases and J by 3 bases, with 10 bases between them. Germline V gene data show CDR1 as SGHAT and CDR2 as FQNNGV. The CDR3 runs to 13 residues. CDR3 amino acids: CASSPNREETQYF. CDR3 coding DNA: TGTGCCAGCAGCCCCAACAGGGAAGAGACCCAGTACTTC. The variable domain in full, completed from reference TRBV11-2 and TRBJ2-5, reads EAGVAQSPRYKIIEKRQSVAFWCNPISGHATLYWYQQILGQGPKLLIQFQNNGVVDDSQLPKDRFSAERLKGVDSTLKIQPAKLEDSAVYLCASSPNREETQYFGPGTRLLVL.

CDR3 region: CASSERQGAVPEAFF. The CDR3 region has the DNA TGTGCCAGCAGCGAACGACAGGGGGCCGTGCCTGAAGCTTTCTTT. This chain joins TRBV7-9 and TRBJ1-1; TRBD1 aligns across 10 bases. CDR3 length equals 15 residues. Germline CDR1 reads SEHNR; CDR2 reads FQNEAQ (reference sequence). J was trimmed by 6 bases and V by 5 bases; bases with no gene match: 9. The full variable domain, with the rest looked up from reference TRBV7-9 and TRBJ1-1, is DTGVSQNPRHKITKRGQNVTFRCDPISEHNRLYWYRQTLGQGPEFLTYFQNEAQLEKSRLLSDRFSAERPKGSFSTLEIQRTEQGDSAMYLCASSERQGAVPEAFFGQGTRLTVV.

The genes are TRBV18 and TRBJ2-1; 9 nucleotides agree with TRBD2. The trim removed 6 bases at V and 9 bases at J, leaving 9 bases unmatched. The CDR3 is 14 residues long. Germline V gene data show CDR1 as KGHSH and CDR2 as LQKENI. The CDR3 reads CASSQDRTSVEQFF. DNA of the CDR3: TGTGCCAGCTCCCAAGACCGGACTAGCGTTGAGCAGTTCTTC.

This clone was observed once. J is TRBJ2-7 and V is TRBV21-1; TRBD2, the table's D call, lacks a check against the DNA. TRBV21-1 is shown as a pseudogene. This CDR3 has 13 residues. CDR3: CARGASASYEQYF. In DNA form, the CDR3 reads TGTGCCCGCGGCGCATCCGCCTCCTACGAGCAGTACTTC.

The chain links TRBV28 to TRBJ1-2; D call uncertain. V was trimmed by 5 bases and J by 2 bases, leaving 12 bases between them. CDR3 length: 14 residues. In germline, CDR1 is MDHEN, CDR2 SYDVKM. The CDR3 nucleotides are TGTGCCAGCAGTAACACGGGAGCGAACTATGGCTACACCTTC. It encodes CASSNTGANYGYTF.

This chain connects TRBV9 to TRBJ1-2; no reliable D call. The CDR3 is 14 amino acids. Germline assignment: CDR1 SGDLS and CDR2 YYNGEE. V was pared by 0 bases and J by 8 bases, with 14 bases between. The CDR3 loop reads CASSVGLHDGGYTF. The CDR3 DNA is TGTGCCAGCAGCGTAGGGTTACATGACGGGGGCTACACCTTC.

The CDR3 DNA is TGTGCCAGCAGTGAAACGTCCCGGGACACCTTCTATGGCTACACCTTC. This translates into CASSETSRDTFYGYTF. J is TRBJ1-2 and V is TRBV25-1; perhaps TRBD1 as D (6 bases). Trimming shortened V by 2 bases and J by 4 bases, and 17 bases separated the two germline ends. The CDR3 has 16 residues. Germline CDR1 is MGHDK and CDR2 is SYGVNS.

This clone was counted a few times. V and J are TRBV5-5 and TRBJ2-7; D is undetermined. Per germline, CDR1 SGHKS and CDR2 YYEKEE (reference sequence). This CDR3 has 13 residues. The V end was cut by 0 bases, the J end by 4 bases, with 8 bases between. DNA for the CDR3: TGTGCCAGCAGCTTGGCCCCCCATTACGAGCAGTACTTC. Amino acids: CASSLAPHYEQYF.

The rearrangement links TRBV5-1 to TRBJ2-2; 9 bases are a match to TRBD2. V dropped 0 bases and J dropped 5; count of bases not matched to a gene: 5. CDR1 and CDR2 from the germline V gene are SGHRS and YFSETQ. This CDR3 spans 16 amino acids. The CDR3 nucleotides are TGCGCCAGCAGCTTGGCCGCAGCGGGAGGAACCGGGGAGCTGTTTTTT. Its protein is CASSLAAAGGTGELFF. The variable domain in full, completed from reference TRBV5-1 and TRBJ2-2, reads KAGVTQTPRYLIKTRGQQVTLSCSPISGHRSVSWYQQTPGQGLQFLFEYFSETQRNKGNFPGRFSGRQFSNSRSEMNVSTLELGDSALYLCASSLAAAGGTGELFFGEGSRLTVL.

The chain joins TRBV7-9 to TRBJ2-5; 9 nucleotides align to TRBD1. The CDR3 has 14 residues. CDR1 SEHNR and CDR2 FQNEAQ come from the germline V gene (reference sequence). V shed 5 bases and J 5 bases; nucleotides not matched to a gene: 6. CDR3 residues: CASSPYRGRETQYF. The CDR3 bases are TGTGCCAGCAGCCCATACAGGGGGCGCGAGACCCAGTACTTC.